This TCR beta chain was captured in a study of T-cell reconstitution after alpha-beta-depleted transplantation in children. Broader study findings: T-cell counts and diversity at one year post-transplant came mainly from newly produced T cells. The origin of alpha-beta T cells about two months after transplant was reportedly several hundred expanded graft clones.

For TCRbeta, the library was prepared with unique molecular identifiers. MiXCR was run by TCRdb on the PCR reads, yielding one entry per CDR3 protein. Here the sample spans approximately 240,000 distinct CDR3 sequences, roughly a tenth being singletons. This clonotype was detected a few times. Antigen unknown. V lost 7 bases to trimming and J lost 3 bases, with 8 bases between them. The germline V gene has CDR1 SGHKS and CDR2 YYEKEE (reference sequence). The CDR3 has 12 amino acids. The chain uses TRBV5-5 and TRBJ2-1; D unresolved. This sequence originates from a child under three years old with acute myeloid leukemia, due to receive a stem cell transplant. The sequenced sample was PBMCs, obtained before TCRalphabeta/CD19-depleted stem cell transplant. The CDR3 DNA follows: TGTGCCAGCGGCTGGGGCTACAATGAGCAGTTCTTC. It specifies CASGWGYNEQFF. The variable domain in full, completed from reference TRBV5-5 and TRBJ2-1, reads DAGVTQSPTHLIKTRGQQVTLRCSPISGHKSVSWYQQVLGQGPQFIFQYYEKEERGRGNFPDRFSARQFPNYSSELNVNALLLGDSALYLCASGWGYNEQFFGPGTRLTVL.